Below are 30 T cell receptor beta chains sequenced from a single sample in a study of cytomegalovirus exposure and HLA in healthy donors. Amplification used 60 Vbeta primers and 13 Jbeta primers. The data were produced by immunoSEQ multiplex PCR, yet TCRdb's version contains in-frame clones alone and is incomplete. This table has some 65,000 clones, 62% appearing once. The specimen was PBMCs. These receptors all come from a man aged 25 to 40 in good health and CMV-seronegative.

The V call is TRBV6-5, the J call TRBJ1-2; D ambiguous. Germline V gene sequence: CDR1 MNHEY, CDR2 SVGAGI. This CDR3 is 16 amino acids long. Trimming took 0 bases from V and 4 from J, leaving 15 bases between them. The CDR3 DNA is TGTGCCAGCAGTTACTCGACTCGGGGTTATAGCTATGGCTACACCTTC. Translating gives CASSYSTRGYSYGYTF.

This clone has more than one count but fewer than ten. The chain has TRBV30 and TRBJ2-5; 9 bases are shared with TRBD2. Germline V gene data show CDR1 as GTSNPN and CDR2 as SVGIG (reference sequence). This CDR3 region has 16 residues. V trimming: 5 bases; J trimming: 4 bases; junction bases outside the gene matches: 14. CDR3 in DNA: TGTGCCTGGGATCGATTCGAGGCTAGCGGGGTAGAGACCCAGTACTTC. Residues: CAWDRFEASGVETQYF.

The chain recombines TRBV5-6 with TRBJ1-6; TRBD1 agrees at 11 bases. V shed 4 bases, J shed 10 bases, and the junction held 7 bases outside the gene matches. CDR3 length: 15 amino acids. Germline V gives CDR1 SGHDT, CDR2 YYEEEE. The CDR3 nucleotides read TGTGCCAGCAGCGCTGGGACAGGGGGTGAATCACCCCTCCACTTT. This translates into CASSAGTGGESPLHF. Using reference TRBV5-6 and TRBJ1-6 for the parts outside the CDR3, the full variable domain is DAGVTQSPTHLIKTRGQQVTLRCSPKSGHDTVSWYQQALGQGPQFIFQYYEEEERQRGNFPDRFSGHQFPNYSSELNVNALLLGDSALYLCASSAGTGGESPLHFGNGTRLTVT.

The chain couples TRBV5-5 to TRBJ2-7; the D gene is possibly TRBD1 (5 bases). The CDR3 runs 12 residues. Germline V lookup: CDR1 SGHKS, CDR2 YYEKEE (reference sequence). Deletions cut 2 bases from V and 4 bases from J, with 7 bases between. Here the CDR3 reads CASSFSGYEQYF. The CDR3 DNA sequence: TGTGCCAGCAGCTTTTCAGGGTACGAGCAGTACTTC. The full variable domain, its missing parts supplied by reference TRBV5-5 and TRBJ2-7, is DAGVTQSPTHLIKTRGQQVTLRCSPISGHKSVSWYQQVLGQGPQFIFQYYEKEERGRGNFPDRFSARQFPNYSSELNVNALLLGDSALYLCASSFSGYEQYFGPGTRLTVT.

CDR3 region: CASSPKLISGANVLTF. In nucleotides, the CDR3 is TGTGCCAGCAGCCCCAAGCTGATCTCTGGGGCCAACGTCCTGACTTTC. The chain joins TRBV7-2 to TRBJ2-6; D not resolved. The CDR3 length is 16 residues. Germline assignment: CDR1 SGHTA and CDR2 FQGNSA. V shed 5 bases and J shed 0 bases, with 11 bases lying between them.

The genes are TRBV5-6 and TRBJ1-4; no reliable D call. The CDR3 is made up of 16 amino acids. V was pared by 3 bases and J by 0 bases, with 12 bases between. Germline V gene sequence: CDR1 SGHDT, CDR2 YYEEEE. The DNA of the CDR3 is TGTGCCAGCAGCTACGACGGACTCGCAACTAATGAAAAACTGTTTTTT. This sequence encodes CASSYDGLATNEKLFF.

V gene TRBV4-1 combines with J gene TRBJ1-5; a weak D match, TRBD1 (5 bases). Germline lookup yields CDR1 MGHRA and CDR2 YSYEKL. V dropped 4 bases and J dropped 4 bases, with 20 bases sitting between them. This CDR3 spans 17 amino acids. CDR3: CASSPGRGGGANQPQHF. Written as DNA, the CDR3 is TGCGCCAGCAGCCCAGGACGCGGCGGGGGAGCAAATCAGCCCCAGCATTTT.

This chain links TRBV6-1 with TRBJ2-3, with TRBD2 matching 12 bases. In germline, CDR1 is MNHNS, CDR2 SASEGT. The CDR3 runs 16 residues. With 4 bases clipped from V and 2 bases from J, the junction kept 4 bases outside the gene matches. CDR3: CASSVGLAGHTDTQYF. Here the CDR3 DNA reads TGTGCCAGCAGTGTAGGACTAGCGGGGCACACAGATACGCAGTATTTT.

The chain has TRBV28 and TRBJ1-2, with TRBD1 matching over 8 bases. Trimming cost V 5 bases and J 4 bases; bases outside gene matches: 6. In germline, CDR1 is MDHEN, CDR2 SYDVKM. CDR3 length: 14 amino acids. The CDR3 protein is CASSPGQDGYGYTF. The CDR3 coding sequence is TGTGCCAGCAGTCCGGGACAGGATGGCTATGGCTACACCTTC.

V and J are TRBV7-2 and TRBJ1-5; D unresolved. V shed 1 base and J shed 3 bases, with 10 bases lying between them. CDR1 is SGHTA and CDR2 is FQGNSA in the germline V gene. The CDR3 sequence is 15 residues long. CDR3 in DNA: TGTGCCAGCAGCTTAGTTCCAGGCGACAATCAGCCCCAGCATTTT. Protein: CASSLVPGDNQPQHF.

The rearrangement joins TRBV5-1 to TRBJ2-1, with D maybe TRBD1 (6 bases). The CDR3 totals 15 residues. Germline CDR1 and CDR2: SGHRS and YFSETQ. V gave up 0 bases and J gave up 5 bases, with 12 bases separating them. CDR3 coding DNA: TGCGCCAGCAGCTTGGACAGGGTGGTGAACAATGAGCAGTTCTTC. This codes for CASSLDRVVNNEQFF.

This clone was seen just once. V gene TRBV5-1 combines with J gene TRBJ1-6, with 11 nucleotides matching TRBD1. CDR1 and CDR2 from the germline V gene are SGHRS and YFSETQ. This CDR3 is built from 16 residues. After removal of 4 bases from V and 7 bases from J, the junction contained 7 bases not matched to a gene. CDR3 amino acids: CASSPRGQGANSPLHF. The CDR3 DNA follows: TGCGCCAGCAGCCCTAGAGGACAGGGGGCGAATTCACCCCTCCACTTT. The whole variable domain, remainder taken from reference TRBV5-1 and TRBJ1-6, is KAGVTQTPRYLIKTRGQQVTLSCSPISGHRSVSWYQQTPGQGLQFLFEYFSETQRNKGNFPGRFSGRQFSNSRSEMNVSTLELGDSALYLCASSPRGQGANSPLHFGNGTRLTVT.

Only a few counts were recorded for this clone. DNA for the CDR3: TGTGCCAGCACCTACGAATGGACAGGGGTATCCTACGAGCAGTACTTC. The encoded protein is CASTYEWTGVSYEQYF. This chain links TRBV6-6 with TRBJ2-7, with TRBD1 matching 9 bases. V lost 7 bases, J lost 1 base, and 11 bases stayed unmatched. The V gene's germline CDR1 is MNHNY and CDR2 SVGAGI (reference sequence). There are 16 residues in the CDR3.

This chain links TRBV5-1 with TRBJ2-1, with 8 bases lining up with TRBD2. Germline CDR1 is SGHRS and CDR2 is YFSETQ. The CDR3 runs to 18 residues. The junction had 16 bases not matched to a gene; V was cut back by 4 bases and J by 4 bases. Here the CDR3 DNA reads TGCGCCAGCAGCGGTCGAGCGGGGGCCGTTGAGAATTACAATGAGCAGTTCTTC. It translates to CASSGRAGAVENYNEQFF.

This sequence joins TRBV19 and TRBJ1-1, with 7 bases aligning to TRBD1. V was clipped by 4 bases and J by 0 bases; unmatched bases: 2. The CDR3 is made up of 14 amino acids. Germline V gene data show CDR1 as LNHDA and CDR2 as SQIVND (reference sequence). The CDR3: CASSTTGMNTEAFF. CDR3 nucleotides: TGTGCCAGTAGTACGACAGGGATGAACACTGAAGCTTTCTTT.

The V gene is TRBV6-6, the J gene TRBJ2-7, with 7 bases fitting TRBD2. Unmatched junction bases numbered 4, after V lost 1 base and J lost 10 bases. The CDR3 is 12 amino acids. The germline V gene has CDR1 MNHNY and CDR2 SVGAGI (reference sequence). CDR3 sequence reads: CASSYWGTNQYF. The CDR3 DNA reads TGTGCCAGCAGTTACTGGGGGACTAACCAGTACTTC.

This clone has only one observation. The junction and the germline gene differ at one end; a read error may be behind it. The V gene is TRBV2, the J gene TRBJ1-3; D is perhaps TRBD1 (5 bases). Germline V gives CDR1 SNHLY, CDR2 FYNNEI. The CDR3 sequence is 16 residues long. DNA for the CDR3: TGTGCCAGCAGAGGTGGGACTTCGAGTATTCCAAACACCGTATATTTT. Translating gives CASRGGTSSIPNTVYF.

J is TRBJ1-6 and V is TRBV30; possibly TRBD1 for D (5 bases). V shed 7 bases and J shed 4 bases, with 23 bases lying between them. Germline lookup yields CDR1 GTSNPN and CDR2 SVGIG (reference sequence). The CDR3 loop spans 17 amino acids. The CDR3 nucleotides are TGTGCCTCTCAACCCCAGGGTGGAGCCGTTTATAATTCACCCCTCCACTTT. Protein sequence: CASQPQGGAVYNSPLHF.

The chain uses TRBV7-9 and TRBJ2-1, with 11 positions matching TRBD2. The CDR3 length is 15 residues. V trimming: 2 bases; J trimming: 7 bases; junction bases outside the gene matches: 4. CDR1 and CDR2 (germline): SEHNR, FQNEAQ (reference sequence). Here the CDR3 reads CASSLLAGGSNEQFF. CDR3 coding DNA: TGTGCCAGCAGCTTACTAGCGGGGGGCTCAAATGAGCAGTTCTTC.

The chain combines TRBV29-1 with TRBJ1-1; 8 bases are shared with TRBD1. The V gene end was trimmed by 4 bases and the J gene end by 5 bases; junction bases not matched to a gene: 3. The CDR3 has 12 residues. Germline V gene sequence: CDR1 SQVTM, CDR2 ANQGSEA. Here the CDR3 DNA reads TGCAGCGTTGTTTGGACAGGGACTGAAGCTTTCTTT. It codes for CSVVWTGTEAFF.

There are a few counts of this clone. The chain carries TRBV12-5 and TRBJ2-6; 11 bases are a match to TRBD1. Trimming removed 0 bases from V and 0 bases from J; junction bases left unmatched: 10. The CDR3 has 21 residues. Germline assignment: CDR1 LGHNT and CDR2 FRNRAP. The CDR3 bases are TGTGCTAGTGGTTTGGTACTAGTTCCGGGACAGGGGGGCTCTGGGGCCAACGTCCTGACTTTC. It encodes CASGLVLVPGQGGSGANVLTF. The complete variable domain, with remaining parts taken from reference TRBV12-5 and TRBJ2-6, reads DARVTQTPRHKVTEMGQEVTMRCQPILGHNTVFWYRQTMMQGLELLAYFRNRAPLDDSGMPKDRFSAEMPDATLATLKIQPSEPRDSAVYFCASGLVLVPGQGGSGANVLTFGAGSRLTVL.

This clone was seen only a few times. The chain joins TRBV4-1 to TRBJ1-4, with a weak D call TRBD1 (6 bases). V was clipped by 3 bases and J by 7 bases, with 21 bases between them. The germline CDR1 and CDR2 sequences are MGHRA and YSYEKL. The CDR3 consists of 17 residues. The CDR3 sequence: CASSHTILRGPIEKLFF. Written as DNA, the CDR3 is TGCGCCAGCAGCCATACAATCCTCAGGGGACCGATTGAAAAACTGTTTTTT.

The chain has TRBV5-6 and TRBJ2-1; TRBD1 agrees at 7 bases. J gave up 4 bases and V 4 bases, and 8 bases lay outside the gene matches. This CDR3 is 15 amino acids long. Germline lookup yields CDR1 SGHDT and CDR2 YYEEEE. CDR3 sequence reads: CASSLRDSPYNEQFF. The CDR3 bases are TGTGCCAGCAGCCTCCGGGACAGCCCTTACAATGAGCAGTTCTTC. Looking up the rest from reference TRBV5-6 and TRBJ2-1 gives the full variable domain: DAGVTQSPTHLIKTRGQQVTLRCSPKSGHDTVSWYQQALGQGPQFIFQYYEEEERQRGNFPDRFSGHQFPNYSSELNVNALLLGDSALYLCASSLRDSPYNEQFFGPGTRLTVL.

The CDR3, as DNA: TGTGCCAGCAGTTACAGCTTAACGGGGAACACTGAAGCTTTCTTT. It codes for CASSYSLTGNTEAFF. The chain links TRBV6-6 to TRBJ1-1; D call uncertain. The germline gives CDR1 MNHNY, CDR2 SVGAGI (reference sequence). V was cut by 2 bases and J by 1 base, with 11 bases left in between. The CDR3 is 15 residues long.

The genes are TRBV5-6 and TRBJ2-7; no clear D gene. CDR1 is SGHDT, CDR2 YYEEEE, per germline. V lost 1 base and J lost 7, with 9 bases in between. The CDR3 extends over 12 amino acids. The CDR3 here is CASSLNFQEQYF. The CDR3 region has the DNA TGTGCCAGCAGCTTGAATTTTCAGGAGCAGTACTTC.

This clone was detected only a few times. The V and J genes are TRBV2 and TRBJ1-5, with TRBD1 as a possible D gene (6 bases). V was pared by 7 bases and J by 8 bases, with 18 bases between. This CDR3 has 14 residues. Germline V gene sequence: CDR1 SNHLY, CDR2 FYNNEI. CDR3 in DNA: TGTGCCAGCACTACACACATAACAGGGAAGCCCCAGCATTTT. Amino acids: CASTTHITGKPQHF. The full variable domain, in which reference TRBV2 and TRBJ1-5 provide the parts outside the CDR3, is EPEVTQTPSHQVTQMGQEVILRCVPISNHLYFYWYRQILGQKVEFLVSFYNNEISEKSEIFDDQFSVERPDGSNFTLKIRSTKLEDSAMYFCASTTHITGKPQHFGDGTRLSIL.

Points on this clone: The conserved phenylalanine or tryptophan is not found at the CDR3 terminus, so this likely reflects a read error. This chain links TRBV4-2 with TRBJ1-6; D is ambiguous. The CDR3 is 16 amino acids. Germline V CDR1 and CDR2: LGHNA, YNFKEQ. V was trimmed by 6 bases and J by 5 bases, leaving 17 bases between them. The CDR3 is CASSLTLGGDNSPLHV. Here the CDR3 DNA reads TGTGCCAGCAGTCTAACCCTTGGAGGAGATAATTCACCCCTCCACGTT.

The chain is built from TRBV6-1 and TRBJ2-2; 13 bases line up with TRBD2. Trimming cost V 10 bases and J 4 bases; bases outside gene matches: 6. The CDR3 runs to 15 residues. Germline V gene sequence: CDR1 MNHNS, CDR2 SASEGT. The CDR3 DNA follows: TGTGCCAACGCACTAGCGGGGGGGTCCACCGGGGAGCTGTTTTTT. The encoded protein is CANALAGGSTGELFF.

This clone was found a few times. The sample has other DNA sequences that encode this CDR3 too. The V call is TRBV29-1, the J call TRBJ1-1, with D uncertain. CDR1 is SQVTM and CDR2 is ANQGSEA in the germline V gene. With 4 bases removed from V and 2 bases from J, the gap between germline ends came to 8 bases. The CDR3 has 12 residues. The CDR3 DNA sequence: TGCAGCGTTGCTGGGAGCAACACTGAAGCTTTCTTT. Translation: CSVAGSNTEAFF.

The V and J genes are TRBV11-2 and TRBJ2-5; 12 bases agree with TRBD2. There are 17 residues in the CDR3. The V segment lost 2 bases and the J segment 4 bases; nucleotides outside the gene matches: 8. The germline V gene has CDR1 SGHAT and CDR2 FQNNGV. DNA of the CDR3: TGTGCCAGCAGCTTAAGGGGGCTAGCGGGGGGGCGAGAGACCCAGTACTTC. Encoded protein: CASSLRGLAGGRETQYF.